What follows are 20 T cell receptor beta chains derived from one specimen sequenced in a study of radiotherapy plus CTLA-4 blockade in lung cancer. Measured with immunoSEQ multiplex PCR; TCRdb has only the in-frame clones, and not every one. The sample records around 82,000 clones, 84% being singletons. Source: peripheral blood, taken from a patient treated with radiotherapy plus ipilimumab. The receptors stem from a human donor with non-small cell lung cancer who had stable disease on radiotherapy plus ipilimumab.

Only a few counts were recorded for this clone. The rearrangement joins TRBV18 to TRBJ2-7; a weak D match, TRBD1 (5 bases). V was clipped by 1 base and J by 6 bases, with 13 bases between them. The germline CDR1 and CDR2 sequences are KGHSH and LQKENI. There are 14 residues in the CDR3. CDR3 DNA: TGTGCCAGCTCACCACGAATAGGGGAAAGCGAGCAGTACTTC. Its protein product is CASSPRIGESEQYF.

CDR3 in amino acids: CASSPGLAGTYEQYF. The CDR3 nucleotides are TGCGCCAGCAGCCCCGGACTAGCGGGAACCTACGAGCAGTACTTC. V usage is TRBV5-1 and J usage is TRBJ2-7, with 12 bases lining up with TRBD2. CDR1 and CDR2 from the germline V gene are SGHRS and YFSETQ. The CDR3 runs 15 residues. Germline trimming cut 4 bases from V and 2 bases from J; bases unmatched to any gene: 4.

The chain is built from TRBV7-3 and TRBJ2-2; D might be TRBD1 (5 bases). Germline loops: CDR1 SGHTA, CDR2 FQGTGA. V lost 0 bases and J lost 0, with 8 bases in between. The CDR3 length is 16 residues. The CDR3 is CASSLTGAPNTGELFF. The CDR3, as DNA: TGTGCCAGCAGCTTAACTGGGGCGCCGAACACCGGGGAGCTGTTTTTT.

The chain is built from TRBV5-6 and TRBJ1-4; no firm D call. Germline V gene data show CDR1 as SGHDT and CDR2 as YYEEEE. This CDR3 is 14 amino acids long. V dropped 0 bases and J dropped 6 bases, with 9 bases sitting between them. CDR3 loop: CASSLVGRDEKLFF. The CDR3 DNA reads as TGTGCCAGCAGCTTGGTAGGGAGGGATGAAAAACTGTTTTTT.

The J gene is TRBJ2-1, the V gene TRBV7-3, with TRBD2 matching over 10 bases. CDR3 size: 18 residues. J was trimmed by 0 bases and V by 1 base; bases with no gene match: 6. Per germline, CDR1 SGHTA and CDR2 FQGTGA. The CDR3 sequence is CASSLRVSGRSSYNEQFF. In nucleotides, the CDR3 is TGTGCCAGCAGCTTAAGAGTTAGCGGGAGGTCCTCCTACAATGAGCAGTTCTTC.

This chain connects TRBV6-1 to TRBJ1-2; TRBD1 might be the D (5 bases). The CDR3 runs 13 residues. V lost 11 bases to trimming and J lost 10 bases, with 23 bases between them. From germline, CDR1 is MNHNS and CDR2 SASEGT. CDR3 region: CAGASGTPSHYTF. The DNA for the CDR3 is TGTGCCGGAGCCAGCGGGACCCCTTCACACTACACCTTC.

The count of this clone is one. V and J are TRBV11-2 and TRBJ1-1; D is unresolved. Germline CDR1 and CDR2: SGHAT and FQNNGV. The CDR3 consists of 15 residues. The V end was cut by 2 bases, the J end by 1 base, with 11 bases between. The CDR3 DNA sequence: TGTGCCAGCAGCTTACTCTCAGGAGGGAACACTGAAGCTTTCTTT. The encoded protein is CASSLLSGGNTEAFF.

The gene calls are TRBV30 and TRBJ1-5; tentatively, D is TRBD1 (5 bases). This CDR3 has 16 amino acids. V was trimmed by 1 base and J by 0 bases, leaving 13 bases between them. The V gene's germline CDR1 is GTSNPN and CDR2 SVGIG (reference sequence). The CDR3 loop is CAWSGVGGVSNQPQHF. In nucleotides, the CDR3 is TGTGCCTGGAGTGGGGTCGGGGGGGTTAGCAATCAGCCCCAGCATTTT.

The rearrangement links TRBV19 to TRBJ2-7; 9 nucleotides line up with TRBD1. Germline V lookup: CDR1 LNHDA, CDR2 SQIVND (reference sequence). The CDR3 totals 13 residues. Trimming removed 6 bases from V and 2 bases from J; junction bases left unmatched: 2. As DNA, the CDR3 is TGTGCCAGTAGGGACAGGGGCGCCTACGAGCAGTACTTC. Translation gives CASRDRGAYEQYF.

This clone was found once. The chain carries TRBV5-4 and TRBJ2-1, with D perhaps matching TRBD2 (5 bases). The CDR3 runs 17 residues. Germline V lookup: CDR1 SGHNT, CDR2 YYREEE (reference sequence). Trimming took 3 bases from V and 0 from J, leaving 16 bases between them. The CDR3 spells CASSSDPGRSSYNEQFF. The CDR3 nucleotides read TGTGCCAGCAGCTCAGATCCGGGAAGGAGCTCCTACAATGAGCAGTTCTTC.

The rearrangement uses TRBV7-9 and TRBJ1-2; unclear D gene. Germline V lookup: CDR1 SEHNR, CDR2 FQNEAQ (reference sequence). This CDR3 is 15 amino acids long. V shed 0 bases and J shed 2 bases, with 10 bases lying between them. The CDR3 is CASSLAAATNYGYTF. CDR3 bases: TGTGCCAGCAGCTTAGCCGCAGCCACCAACTATGGCTACACCTTC.

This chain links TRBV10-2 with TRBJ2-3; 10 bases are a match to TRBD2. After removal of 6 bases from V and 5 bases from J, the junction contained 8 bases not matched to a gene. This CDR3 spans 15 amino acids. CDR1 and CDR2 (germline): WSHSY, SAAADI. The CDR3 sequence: CASRPAGGPGDTQYF. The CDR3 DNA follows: TGCGCCAGCAGGCCAGCGGGAGGGCCGGGAGATACGCAGTATTTT.

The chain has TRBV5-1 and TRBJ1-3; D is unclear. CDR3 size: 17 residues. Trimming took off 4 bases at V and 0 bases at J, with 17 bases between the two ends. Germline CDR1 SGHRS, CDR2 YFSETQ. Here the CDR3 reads CASSPGGVGISGNTIYF. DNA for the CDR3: TGCGCCAGCAGCCCTGGAGGTGTGGGGATCTCTGGAAACACCATATATTTT.

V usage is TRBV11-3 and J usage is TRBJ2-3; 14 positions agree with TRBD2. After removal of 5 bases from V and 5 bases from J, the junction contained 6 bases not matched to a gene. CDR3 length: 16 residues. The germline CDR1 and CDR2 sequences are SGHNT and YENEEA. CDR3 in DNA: TGTGCCAGCAGCCCGACTAGCGGGGGGGCCGTAGATACGCAGTATTTT. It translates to CASSPTSGGAVDTQYF.

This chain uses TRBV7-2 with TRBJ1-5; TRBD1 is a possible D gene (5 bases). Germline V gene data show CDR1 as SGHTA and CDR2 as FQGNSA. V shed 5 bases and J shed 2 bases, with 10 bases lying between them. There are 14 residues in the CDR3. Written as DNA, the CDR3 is TGTGCCAGCAGCCCCACGGGGGGCAATCAGCCCCAGCATTTT. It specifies CASSPTGGNQPQHF.

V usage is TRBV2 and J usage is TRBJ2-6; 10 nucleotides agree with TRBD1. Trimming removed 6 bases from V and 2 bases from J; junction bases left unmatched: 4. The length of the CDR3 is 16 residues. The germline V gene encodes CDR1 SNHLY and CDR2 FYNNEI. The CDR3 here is CASSPDRGAGANVLTF. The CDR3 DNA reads TGTGCCAGCAGCCCGGACAGGGGGGCTGGGGCCAACGTCCTGACTTTC.

The CDR3 nucleotides read TGTGCCAGCAGCCTCTCAAGTAGCAATCAGCCCCAGCATTTT. This codes for CASSLSSSNQPQHF. This rearrangement joins TRBV7-2 to TRBJ1-5, with unresolved D. The germline CDR1 and CDR2 sequences are SGHTA and FQGNSA. The CDR3 has 14 amino acids. Trimming removed 5 bases at V and 0 bases at J, with 8 bases between.

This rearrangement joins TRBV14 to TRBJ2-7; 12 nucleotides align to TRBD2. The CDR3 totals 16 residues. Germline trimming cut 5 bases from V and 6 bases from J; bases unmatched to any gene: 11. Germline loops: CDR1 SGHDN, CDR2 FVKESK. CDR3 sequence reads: CASSVGLAGPFPEQYF. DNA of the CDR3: TGTGCCAGCAGCGTCGGACTAGCGGGACCCTTTCCCGAGCAGTACTTC.

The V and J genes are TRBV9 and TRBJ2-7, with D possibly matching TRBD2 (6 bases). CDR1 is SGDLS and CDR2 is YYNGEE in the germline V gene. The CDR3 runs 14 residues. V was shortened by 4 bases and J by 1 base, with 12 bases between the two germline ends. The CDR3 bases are TGTGCCAGCAGCCCGGCGGGGTCATCCTACGAGCAGTACTTC. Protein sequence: CASSPAGSSYEQYF.

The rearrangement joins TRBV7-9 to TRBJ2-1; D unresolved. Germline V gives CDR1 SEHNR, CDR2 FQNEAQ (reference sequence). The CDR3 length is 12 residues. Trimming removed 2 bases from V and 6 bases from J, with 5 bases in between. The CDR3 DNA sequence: TGTGCCAGCAGCTTAAGGGCCAATGAGCAGTTCTTC. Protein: CASSLRANEQFF.